This T cell receptor beta chain was sequenced during a study of blood T cell repertoires in COVID-19. Looking at the study overall: In each case, the material was cDNA or gDNA derived from T cells, B-cell-depleted T cells, or PBMCs.

Seattle's cohort entered during active infection and was followed longitudinally. Study processing details: The assay estimated nucleated cells by amplifying reference gene primers. Clones were sequenced by immunoSEQ multiplex PCR, and TCRdb holds only the in-frame ones, with some missing. V and J calls and clone size are as listed in that table; D and trimming were resolved from the DNA. The sample lists fewer than 200,000 clones; 83% were seen once. Deletions cut 5 bases from V and 3 bases from J, with 20 bases between. CDR3 length: 16 residues. Germline loops: CDR1 SGHTA, CDR2 FQGNSA. The J gene is TRBJ2-7, the V gene TRBV7-2; TRBD1 is a possible D gene (7 bases). This receptor was identified in a woman aged 65 to 85 with COVID-19, enrolled during active disease. Sequencing input: peripheral blood. The CDR3 DNA sequence: TGTGCCAGCAGCCCCCCAGGGCAGGGGGGTCTCTACGAGCAGTACTTC. It encodes CASSPPGQGGLYEQYF. Supplemented by reference TRBV7-2 and TRBJ2-7, the full variable domain reads GAGVSQSPSNKVTEKGKDVELRCDPISGHTALYWYRQSLGQGLEFLIYFQGNSAPDKSGLPSDRFSAERTGGSVSTLTIQRTQQEDSAVYLCASSPPGQGGLYEQYFGPGTRLTVT.